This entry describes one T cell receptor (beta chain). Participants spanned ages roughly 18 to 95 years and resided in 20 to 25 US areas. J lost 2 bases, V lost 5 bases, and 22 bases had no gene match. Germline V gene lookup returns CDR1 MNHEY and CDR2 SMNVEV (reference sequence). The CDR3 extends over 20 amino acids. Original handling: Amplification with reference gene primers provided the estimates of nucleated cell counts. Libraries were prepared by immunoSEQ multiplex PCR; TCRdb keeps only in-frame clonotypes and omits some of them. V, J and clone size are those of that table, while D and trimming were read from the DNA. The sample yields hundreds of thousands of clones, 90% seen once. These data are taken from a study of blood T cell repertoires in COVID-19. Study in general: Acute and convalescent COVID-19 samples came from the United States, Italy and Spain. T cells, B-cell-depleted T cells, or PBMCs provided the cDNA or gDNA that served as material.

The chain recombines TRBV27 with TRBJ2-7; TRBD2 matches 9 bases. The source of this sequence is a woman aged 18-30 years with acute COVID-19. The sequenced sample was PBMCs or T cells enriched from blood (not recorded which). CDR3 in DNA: TGTGCCAGCAGTCCAACCCGGTCTAGCGGGACGCCGGTATCGCCCTACGAGCAGTACTTC. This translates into CASSPTRSSGTPVSPYEQYF.